This T cell receptor (beta chain) emerged from a study of cytomegalovirus exposure and HLA in healthy donors. For the study at large: Of the donors genotyped, approximately 410 in all, over 80% fell in the Caucasian-associated ancestry cluster. Study-wide results and limits: Most TCR sequences were seen very rarely across donors, but some public TCRs occurred in many. In a later analysis, specific HLA alleles were associated with under 20,000 TCR beta sequences at a 0.05 false discovery rate. Indistinguishable V segments, including TRBV6-2 and TRBV6-3, were excluded.

As to this clone: As yet, its antigen is unknown.

V was pared by 4 bases and J by 3 bases, with 3 bases of the junction left unmatched. Germline loops: CDR1 MNHNS, CDR2 SASEGT. This CDR3 comprises 14 residues. Primers included in the PCR were 60 Vbeta and 13 Jbeta primers. Method: immunoSEQ multiplex PCR; TCRdb's copy keeps in-frame clones and lacks some. Of about 200,000 clones in the sample, about four fifths were seen once. V usage is TRBV6-1 and J usage is TRBJ2-3; 8 bases map to TRBD2. The source material was PBMCs. The receptor's source is a man aged 40-55 years in good health and CMV-seropositive. The CDR3 reads CASSAAGGTDTQYF. Written as DNA, the CDR3 is TGTGCCAGCAGTGCGGCGGGAGGAACAGATACGCAGTATTTT.